The clone carrying this TCR beta chain was seen more than once but under ten times. Its antigen is not known. CDR1 SGHVS and CDR2 FQNEAQ come from the germline V gene. V lost 5 bases, J lost 2 bases, and 8 bases stayed unmatched. The CDR3 has 16 amino acids. Clones were read by immunoSEQ multiplex PCR, and TCRdb kept only the in-frame ones, dropping some. The sample contains some 63,000 clones, 70% to 90% of which appear only once. The data were obtained in a study of OX40 agonist ivuxolimab in advanced cancers. Overall study findings and caveats: Several nonresponders also turned out to have low normalized T-cell clonal expansion.

Sequenced material: CD4+ or CD8+ T cells sorted from blood, taken in a trial of the OX40 agonist ivuxolimab. This rearrangement joins TRBV7-8 to TRBJ1-1, with 10 bases matching TRBD1. This receptor was obtained from an adult with an advanced solid tumor such as melanoma, head and neck, liver or kidney cancer. CDR3 loop: CASSKRDRGSNTEAFF. CDR3 DNA: TGTGCCAGCAGCAAAAGGGACAGGGGATCAAACACTGAAGCTTTCTTT.